A selection of T cell receptor beta chains follows, all from one sample in a study of OX40 agonist ivuxolimab in advanced cancers. Measured with immunoSEQ multiplex PCR; TCRdb has only the in-frame clones, and not every one. Of 70,000 or so clones listed, about four fifths are singletons. Sample: CD4+ or CD8+ T cells sorted from blood, taken in a trial of the OX40 agonist ivuxolimab. The source is an adult with an advanced solid tumor such as melanoma, head and neck, liver or kidney cancer. Both conserved end residues are part of each CDR3. Fields, in order: clone size, J gene, V gene, D gene, CDR3 DNA, CDR3 protein. A D gene is named only where the DNA matches it firmly. Not every row has a clone size; where given, it reads once, few, many or a size class.

abundance: -; j_gene: TRBJ2-3; v_gene: TRBV11-3; d_gene: -; CDR3nt: TGTGCCAGCAGCCCAGGGGCGGGATCGACAGATACGCAGTATTTT; CDR3aa: CASSPGAGSTDTQYF
abundance: -; j_gene: TRBJ2-7; v_gene: TRBV4-1; d_gene: TRBD1; CDR3nt: TGCGCCAGCAGCCTCGGGACAGGGAGTGGTTACGAGCAGTACTTC; CDR3aa: CASSLGTGSGYEQYF
abundance: -; j_gene: TRBJ2-7; v_gene: TRBV19; d_gene: -; CDR3nt: TGTGCCAGTAGTATACGAGGCAAAACCTACGAGCAGTACTTC; CDR3aa: CASSIRGKTYEQYF
abundance: once; j_gene: TRBJ2-2; v_gene: TRBV5-5; d_gene: -; CDR3nt: TGTGCCAGCAGCTTGCCCGACACCGGGGAGCTGTTTTTT; CDR3aa: CASSLPDTGELFF
abundance: -; j_gene: TRBJ2-5; v_gene: TRBV29-1; d_gene: TRBD2; CDR3nt: TGCAGCGTTAGCGGGGGGCAAAAAGAGACCCAGTACTTC; CDR3aa: CSVSGGQKETQYF
abundance: -; j_gene: TRBJ1-2; v_gene: TRBV5-7; d_gene: -; CDR3nt: TGTGCCAGCAGCCCCGTCGGGGAAAATGGCTACACCTTC; CDR3aa: CASSPVGENGYTF
abundance: -; j_gene: TRBJ2-7; v_gene: TRBV5-1; d_gene: -; CDR3nt: TGCGCCAGCAGCTCGTCGTACGAGCAGTACTTC; CDR3aa: CASSSSYEQYF
abundance: -; j_gene: TRBJ2-2; v_gene: TRBV13; d_gene: -; CDR3nt: TGTGCCAGCAGCCTAGCCTCCGGGACTTCCTCCTTAGGGGAGCTGTTTTTT; CDR3aa: CASSLASGTSSLGELFF
abundance: -; j_gene: TRBJ1-1; v_gene: TRBV7-9; d_gene: TRBD1; CDR3nt: TGTGCCACTCGGGACAGGGGTGAGGACACTGAAGCTTTCTTT; CDR3aa: CATRDRGEDTEAFF
abundance: -; j_gene: TRBJ1-1; v_gene: TRBV25-1; d_gene: -; CDR3nt: TGTGCCAGCAGTGATATGACAAAGGGTGGGGGGGCAAGAACTGAAGCTTTCTTT; CDR3aa: CASSDMTKGGGARTEAFF
abundance: -; j_gene: TRBJ2-1; v_gene: TRBV30; d_gene: TRBD2; CDR3nt: TGTGCCTGGGGAAGCGGGGGGGCCGGCTACAATGAGCAGTTCTTC; CDR3aa: CAWGSGGAGYNEQFF
abundance: -; j_gene: TRBJ2-7; v_gene: TRBV5-6; d_gene: -; CDR3nt: TGTGCCAGCAGCTTGGGAGGACGGACCTACGAGCAGTACTTC; CDR3aa: CASSLGGRTYEQYF
abundance: few; j_gene: TRBJ1-4; v_gene: TRBV14; d_gene: -; CDR3nt: TGTGCCAGCAGCCTCTGGACTGCAACTAATGAAAAACTGTTTTTT; CDR3aa: CASSLWTATNEKLFF
abundance: -; j_gene: TRBJ2-6; v_gene: TRBV10-3; d_gene: -; CDR3nt: TGTGCCATCAGTGAATCGTCAGATATATTCTCTGGGGCCAACGTCCTGACTTTC; CDR3aa: CAISESSDIFSGANVLTF
abundance: -; j_gene: TRBJ2-7; v_gene: TRBV4-2; d_gene: -; CDR3nt: TGTGCCAGCAGCCAAGACTATCAGGGACACCACTCCTACGAGCAGTACTTC; CDR3aa: CASSQDYQGHHSYEQYF
abundance: -; j_gene: TRBJ2-1; v_gene: TRBV4-1; d_gene: TRBD2; CDR3nt: TGCGCCAGCAGCCCCAGACTAGCGGGGGGAGCCTACAATGAGCAGTTCTTC; CDR3aa: CASSPRLAGGAYNEQFF
abundance: -; j_gene: TRBJ2-3; v_gene: TRBV7-2; d_gene: -; CDR3nt: TGTGCCAGCAGCTTAGGTCGTAGAAGCACAGATACGCAGTATTTT; CDR3aa: CASSLGRRSTDTQYF
abundance: -; j_gene: TRBJ2-7; v_gene: TRBV10-2; d_gene: -; CDR3nt: TGCGCCAGCAGTGAAGGGGTGGGGGGGCGTTCCTACGAGCAGTACTTC; CDR3aa: CASSEGVGGRSYEQYF
abundance: once; j_gene: TRBJ1-2; v_gene: TRBV15; d_gene: -; CDR3nt: TGTGCCACCAGCAGAGATCGTAACGCTAACTATGGCTACACCTTC; CDR3aa: CATSRDRNANYGYTF
abundance: -; j_gene: TRBJ2-7; v_gene: TRBV7-9; d_gene: TRBD1; CDR3nt: TGTGCCAGCAGCTTAACCGGGACAGGGGCCTACGAGCAGTACTTC; CDR3aa: CASSLTGTGAYEQYF
abundance: -; j_gene: TRBJ2-7; v_gene: TRBV4-2; d_gene: TRBD2; CDR3nt: TGTGCCAGCAGCCAAGATGGAGCGGGGCCAAGCTCCTACGAGCAGTACTTC; CDR3aa: CASSQDGAGPSSYEQYF
abundance: -; j_gene: TRBJ2-3; v_gene: TRBV9; d_gene: -; CDR3nt: TGTGCCAGCAGCCTAAGCGACAGCACAGATACGCAGTATTTT; CDR3aa: CASSLSDSTDTQYF
abundance: -; j_gene: TRBJ1-3; v_gene: TRBV7-2; d_gene: -; CDR3nt: TGTGCCAGCAGCTTAGCCCGGGGGAGCTCTGGAAACACCATATATTTT; CDR3aa: CASSLARGSSGNTIYF
abundance: -; j_gene: TRBJ1-6; v_gene: TRBV5-1; d_gene: TRBD1; CDR3nt: TGCGCCAGCAGCTTGTCCGGACAGGGTGGATCACCCCTCCACTTT; CDR3aa: CASSLSGQGGSPLHF
abundance: -; j_gene: TRBJ2-7; v_gene: TRBV5-1; d_gene: TRBD1; CDR3nt: TGCGCCAGCAGCTTGGCCAGGATCGGGACAGGGCCCTACGAGCAGTACTTC; CDR3aa: CASSLARIGTGPYEQYF
abundance: -; j_gene: TRBJ1-2; v_gene: TRBV4-1; d_gene: TRBD1; CDR3nt: TGCGCCAGCAGCCAAGACGACAGGGCGAATGGCTACACCTTC; CDR3aa: CASSQDDRANGYTF
abundance: -; j_gene: TRBJ1-6; v_gene: TRBV30; d_gene: -; CDR3nt: TGTGCCTGGATGAGACAGGTAGCGGGTAATTCACCCCTCCACTTT; CDR3aa: CAWMRQVAGNSPLHF
abundance: -; j_gene: TRBJ1-4; v_gene: TRBV6-5; d_gene: TRBD1; CDR3nt: TGTGCCAGCAGTTACGGGACAGGGCGGCATGAAAAACTGTTTTTT; CDR3aa: CASSYGTGRHEKLFF
abundance: few; j_gene: TRBJ1-6; v_gene: TRBV7-8; d_gene: -; CDR3nt: TGTGCCAGCAGTCTCGTCCCATCCGACTCACCCCTCCACTTT; CDR3aa: CASSLVPSDSPLHF
abundance: -; j_gene: TRBJ2-2; v_gene: TRBV27; d_gene: -; CDR3nt: TGTGCCAGCAGTTTAAGGGTGGGGGCGAACACCGGGGAGCTGTTTTTT; CDR3aa: CASSLRVGANTGELFF
abundance: -; j_gene: TRBJ2-1; v_gene: TRBV7-2; d_gene: -; CDR3nt: TGTGCCAGCAGCTTAGTTCCGTCCCAGGGGCAGTTCTTC; CDR3aa: CASSLVPSQGQFF
abundance: -; j_gene: TRBJ2-1; v_gene: TRBV25-1; d_gene: -; CDR3nt: TGTGCCAGCAGTCCTTCTACAGGGTACAATGAGCAGTTCTTC; CDR3aa: CASSPSTGYNEQFF
abundance: -; j_gene: TRBJ1-1; v_gene: TRBV7-2; d_gene: -; CDR3nt: TGTGCCAGCAGCCTGATCTGGGGGAACACTGAAGCTTTCTTT; CDR3aa: CASSLIWGNTEAFF
abundance: -; j_gene: TRBJ2-5; v_gene: TRBV4-3; d_gene: -; CDR3nt: TGCGCCAGCAGCCAAGATCTGGGCAGGGAGACCCAGTACTTC; CDR3aa: CASSQDLGRETQYF
abundance: once; j_gene: TRBJ1-2; v_gene: TRBV4-1; d_gene: -; CDR3nt: TGCGCCAGCAGCCAAGTTTCAGCTAAGTCGGGCTATGGCTACACCTTC; CDR3aa: CASSQVSAKSGYGYTF
abundance: -; j_gene: TRBJ2-5; v_gene: TRBV7-7; d_gene: -; CDR3nt: TGTGCTAGCAGCACCGCGGTCACCGGAGAGACCCAGTACTTC; CDR3aa: CASSTAVTGETQYF
abundance: -; j_gene: TRBJ2-2; v_gene: TRBV6-1; d_gene: TRBD1; CDR3nt: TGTGCCAGCAGTGAGTTGACAGGGTCGACCACCGGGGAGCTGTTTTTT; CDR3aa: CASSELTGSTTGELFF
abundance: -; j_gene: TRBJ1-1; v_gene: TRBV6-1; d_gene: -; CDR3nt: TGTGCCAGCAGTGCGGTCAGGAACACTGAAGCTTTCTTT; CDR3aa: CASSAVRNTEAFF
abundance: -; j_gene: TRBJ2-3; v_gene: TRBV6-5; d_gene: -; CDR3nt: TGTGCCAGCAGTTACTCGACTAGAACAGATACGCAGTATTTT; CDR3aa: CASSYSTRTDTQYF
abundance: -; j_gene: TRBJ2-5; v_gene: TRBV11-3; d_gene: -; CDR3nt: TGTGCCAGCAGCCACGCGGCGTCTGGGGAGACCCAGTACTTC; CDR3aa: CASSHAASGETQYF
abundance: -; j_gene: TRBJ1-1; v_gene: TRBV5-1; d_gene: TRBD1; CDR3nt: TGCGCCAGCAGCGTTCATCCCACCGGGACAGGCGTGGAAGCTTTCTTT; CDR3aa: CASSVHPTGTGVEAFF
abundance: -; j_gene: TRBJ1-3; v_gene: TRBV5-1; d_gene: -; CDR3nt: TGCGCCAGCAGCTTCGGAACTGACAGAGTAGACACCATATATTTT; CDR3aa: CASSFGTDRVDTIYF
abundance: once; j_gene: TRBJ1-5; v_gene: TRBV7-2; d_gene: TRBD1; CDR3nt: TGTGCCAGCAGCCAAGATGACAGGGTTGGTTTGCAGCCCCAGCATTTT; CDR3aa: CASSQDDRVGLQPQHF
abundance: -; j_gene: TRBJ1-6; v_gene: TRBV7-9; d_gene: -; CDR3nt: TGTGCCAGCAGCTCCACTGCTGCGGCCCTCCACTTT; CDR3aa: CASSSTAAALHF
abundance: -; j_gene: TRBJ2-5; v_gene: TRBV7-9; d_gene: -; CDR3nt: TGTGCCAGCAGTTCCGGACTTAACCAAGAGACCCAGTACTTC; CDR3aa: CASSSGLNQETQYF
abundance: once; j_gene: TRBJ1-1; v_gene: TRBV29-1; d_gene: -; CDR3nt: TGCAGCGTTGTGAAGAACACTGAAGCTTTCTTT; CDR3aa: CSVVKNTEAFF
abundance: once; j_gene: TRBJ2-5; v_gene: TRBV7-7; d_gene: TRBD1; CDR3nt: TGTGCCAGCAGTGAGGGACAGGATTCGACCCAGTACTTC; CDR3aa: CASSEGQDSTQYF
abundance: -; j_gene: TRBJ1-1; v_gene: TRBV5-4; d_gene: -; CDR3nt: TGTGCCAGCAGCCCCCTCGGCGCCCGCGGGGTGTCTGGAGCTTTCTTT; CDR3aa: CASSPLGARGVSGAFF
abundance: -; j_gene: TRBJ2-3; v_gene: TRBV13; d_gene: TRBD1; CDR3nt: TGTGCCAGCAGCTTAGGGGTTGAGACAGGGGGCGCAGATACGCAGTATTTT; CDR3aa: CASSLGVETGGADTQYF
abundance: -; j_gene: TRBJ1-4; v_gene: TRBV6-5; d_gene: -; CDR3nt: TGTGCCACCAGTTACGGGATTCGGAATGAAAAACTGTTTTTT; CDR3aa: CATSYGIRNEKLFF
abundance: -; j_gene: TRBJ2-7; v_gene: TRBV18; d_gene: -; CDR3nt: TGTGCCAGCTCAGCCCGTCTCTACGAGCAGTACTTC; CDR3aa: CASSARLYEQYF
abundance: -; j_gene: TRBJ1-4; v_gene: TRBV28; d_gene: -; CDR3nt: TGTGCCAGCAGTATTGGGGCAACTAATGAAAAACTGTTTTTT; CDR3aa: CASSIGATNEKLFF
abundance: -; j_gene: TRBJ2-7; v_gene: TRBV27; d_gene: TRBD1; CDR3nt: TGTGCCAGCAGTCGGGACAGGGTACGGGACGAGCAGTACTTC; CDR3aa: CASSRDRVRDEQYF
abundance: once; j_gene: TRBJ1-2; v_gene: TRBV6-1; d_gene: TRBD1; CDR3nt: TGTGCCAGCAGTGAAGCGCTTGGGAGACAGGGGGTATCGCTTGGCTACACCTTC; CDR3aa: CASSEALGRQGVSLGYTF
abundance: -; j_gene: TRBJ2-5; v_gene: TRBV5-4; d_gene: TRBD2; CDR3nt: TGTGCCAGCAGAACCGGGACTAGCGGGGGGGCTGAGACCCAGTACTTC; CDR3aa: CASRTGTSGGAETQYF
abundance: -; j_gene: TRBJ1-3; v_gene: TRBV7-2; d_gene: -; CDR3nt: TGTGCCAGCAGCTTAGACAGAAGCTCTGGAAACACCATATATTTT; CDR3aa: CASSLDRSSGNTIYF
abundance: -; j_gene: TRBJ1-5; v_gene: TRBV6-1; d_gene: TRBD1; CDR3nt: TGTGCCAGCAGACAGGGACAGGGGGGGCAGCCCCAGCATTTT; CDR3aa: CASRQGQGGQPQHF
abundance: -; j_gene: TRBJ1-2; v_gene: TRBV6-6; d_gene: -; CDR3nt: TGTGCCAGCAGCCCGGAGAGAGCCCATGGCTACACCTTC; CDR3aa: CASSPERAHGYTF
abundance: -; j_gene: TRBJ2-3; v_gene: TRBV7-9; d_gene: -; CDR3nt: TGTGCCAGCAGCTTGGGGGCCCAAATAGATACGCAGTATTTT; CDR3aa: CASSLGAQIDTQYF